The count of the clone carrying this T cell receptor beta chain is one. The data derive from a study of T cell changes during pregnancy in multiple sclerosis. TCRdb's copy holds only in-frame clones and misses some; the assay was immunoSEQ multiplex PCR. The table includes 66,000 or so clones, more than 85% detected once. V lost 6 bases to trimming and J lost 1 base, with 10 bases between them. This CDR3 region has 13 residues. Germline values: CDR1 SGHKS, CDR2 YYEKEE (reference sequence). The clonotype comes from a female donor with multiple sclerosis, enrolled in a pregnancy study. The specimen was CD8+ T cells from peripheral blood mononuclear cells, collected before pregnancy. This rearrangement joins TRBV5-5 to TRBJ1-1; D not certain. CDR3 sequence reads: CASKVAENTEAFF. In DNA, the CDR3 is TGTGCCAGCAAAGTCGCAGAGAACACTGAAGCTTTCTTT. Together with reference TRBV5-5 and TRBJ1-1, the CDR3 gives the full variable domain: DAGVTQSPTHLIKTRGQQVTLRCSPISGHKSVSWYQQVLGQGPQFIFQYYEKEERGRGNFPDRFSARQFPNYSSELNVNALLLGDSALYLCASKVAENTEAFFGQGTRLTVV.